This is a list of T cell receptor beta chains from one sample in a study of T cells in Graves' hyperthyroidism and ophthalmopathy. Via MiXCR, TCRdb re-called the multiplex PCR reads, giving one row per CDR3 protein. The sample has approximately 560,000 distinct CDR3 sequences, approximately 14% seen once. The sequenced material came from blood. The origin of the receptors is a woman between 25 and 40 years old with Graves' hyperthyroidism. Both conserved end residues are part of each CDR3. D genes are given only for firm matches. Some rows mark clone size as missing; the rest say once, few, many or name a class of expanded clone.

j_call v_call d_call clone_size cdr3_length cdr3_nt cdr3_aa
TRBJ2-1 TRBV5-1 . many 14 TGCGCCAGCAGCCGATGGGAGTCCTACAATGAGCAGTTCTTC CASSRWESYNEQFF
TRBJ2-7 TRBV6-1 . few 16 TGTGCCAGCAGTGAAGCTCGGGACTCCGGATTGTACGAGCAGTACTTC CASSEARDSGLYEQYF
TRBJ1-2 TRBV12-3/TRBV12-4 . . 14 TGTGCCAGCAGTTTTGCCGAGTCTAACTATGGCTACACCTTC CASSFAESNYGYTF
TRBJ2-6 TRBV20-1 . few 14 TGCAGTGCTTCTCCGTTCTCTGGGGCCAACGTCCTGACTTTC CSASPFSGANVLTF
TRBJ2-3 TRBV12-3/TRBV12-4 TRBD2 many 21 TGTGCCAGCAGTTTCGCCCTGACAGCGGGAGCTACAGAGTTGGGTCCAGATACGCAGTATTTT CASSFALTAGATELGPDTQYF
TRBJ1-4 TRBV6-1 TRBD1 few 14 TGTGCCAGCAGGAGGACAGGGGCCTCTGAAAAACTGTTTTTT CASRRTGASEKLFF
TRBJ1-2 TRBV27 . many 15 TGTGCCAGCAGTTTTGCCAGGGACGTTAACTATGGCTACACCTTC CASSFARDVNYGYTF
TRBJ2-7 TRBV7-2 TRBD1 many 14 TGTGCCAGCAGCCCCGACAGGGCAAGCTACGAGCAGTACTTC CASSPDRASYEQYF
TRBJ1-5 TRBV2 . few 15 TGTGCCAGCAGTGTCTCATGGGTTAGCAATCAGCCCCAGCATTTT CASSVSWVSNQPQHF
TRBJ1-2 TRBV6-2/TRBV6-3 . many 16 TGTGCCAGCAGTTTTACGGGGGACGTTGGCAACTATGGCTACACCTTC CASSFTGDVGNYGYTF
TRBJ2-1 TRBV30 . many 13 TGTGCCTGGAGTGATCCAGACTACAATGAGCAGTTCTTC CAWSDPDYNEQFF
TRBJ2-7 TRBV11-2 TRBD1 many 15 TGTGCCAGCAGCTTAGTACAGGGGTTCTCCTACGAGCAGTACTTC CASSLVQGFSYEQYF
TRBJ2-3 TRBV20-1 . many 17 TGCAGTGCTAGAGATCTGTTTGGCGGGACTCTTTCGGATACGCAGTATTTT CSARDLFGGTLSDTQYF
TRBJ2-6 TRBV7-3 . . 15 TGTGCCAGCAGCACACACATGTCAGGGGCCAACGTCCTGACTTTC CASSTHMSGANVLTF
TRBJ1-4 TRBV6-2/TRBV6-3 . . 16 TGTGCCAGCAGTTACTCGAGGGGGACGGGCGGTGAAAAACTGTTTTTT CASSYSRGTGGEKLFF
TRBJ2-5 TRBV12-3/TRBV12-4 TRBD2 many 17 TGTGCCAGCAGTTTAGCGTTCAGCGGGAGGCCTGGGGAGACCCAGTACTTC CASSLAFSGRPGETQYF
TRBJ2-5 TRBV30 TRBD2 . 14 TGTGCCTGGCGACTAGCGGGAGGTGGGGAGACCCAGTACTTC CAWRLAGGGETQYF
TRBJ2-5 TRBV10-2 . . 14 TGCGCCAGTTCCGGACAGCTTACGGGGGAGACCCAGTACTTC CASSGQLTGETQYF
TRBJ1-1 TRBV6-5 TRBD1 . 17 TGTGCCAGCAGTTATGAGGGGACAGGGGTGGGGAACACTGAAGCTTTCTTT CASSYEGTGVGNTEAFF
TRBJ1-1 TRBV7-3 . many 14 TGTGCCAGCAGCGCGGCGGGGGGGGACACTGAAGCTTTCTTT CASSAAGGDTEAFF
TRBJ2-2 TRBV9 . . 12 TGTGCCAGCAGCGTCTGGACCGGGGAGCTGTTTTTT CASSVWTGELFF
TRBJ1-4 TRBV5-6 . . 16 TGTGCCAGCAGCCCTTCCTCGGGGGACGGAGGTGAAAAACTGTTTTTT CASSPSSGDGGEKLFF
TRBJ2-1 TRBV6-4 . . 16 TGTGCCAGCAGTGAAGTAGTCGGCAACTCCGCGGGTGAGCAGTTCTTC CASSEVVGNSAGEQFF
TRBJ2-1 TRBV20-1 TRBD1 once 16 TGCGGTGCTAGGGACAGGGGGCGAATCGATTACAATGAGCAGTTCTTC CGARDRGRIDYNEQFF
TRBJ2-7 TRBV14 TRBD2 few 16 TGTGCCAGCAGCCAAGACATCGGACTAGCGATCCACGAGCAGTACTTC CASSQDIGLAIHEQYF
TRBJ2-7 TRBV6-1 TRBD1 . 15 TGTGCCAGCTACCCGACAGGGAACTCCGAGGGCGAGCAGTACTTC CASYPTGNSEGEQYF
TRBJ2-7 TRBV19 . . 15 TGTGCCAGTAGTATTGGCTCGCAGGGATGGCACGAGCAGTACTTC CASSIGSQGWHEQYF
TRBJ2-7 TRBV29-1 . few 13 TGCAGCGGTGGGGGCTCGGCCGGGCGTGAGCAGTACTTC CSGGGSAGREQYF
TRBJ2-1 TRBV30 TRBD2 many 15 TGTGCCTGGAGTGTGACTAGCGGAGCTTGGAATGAGCAGTTCTTC CAWSVTSGAWNEQFF
TRBJ2-4 TRBV28 . many 15 TGTGCCAGCCTAACAGGGACCCTAGCCAAAAACATTCAGTACTTC CASLTGTLAKNIQYF
TRBJ1-2 TRBV30 . many 14 TGTGCCTGGGACCCTTCGGCGGGAGGATATGGCTACACCTTC CAWDPSAGGYGYTF
TRBJ1-4 TRBV30 . many 12 TGTGCCTGGAGTGTCGGCGGCGAAAAACTGTTTTTT CAWSVGGEKLFF
TRBJ2-2 TRBV13 TRBD2 few 17 TGTGCCAGCAGCTCCACCGGGACTAGCGGGAGCGGCGGGGAGCTGTTTTTT CASSSTGTSGSGGELFF
TRBJ2-3 TRBV12-3/TRBV12-4 TRBD2 few 17 TGTGCCAGCAGTGAAAACACTAGCGGGAGGGGCACAGATACGCAGTATTTT CASSENTSGRGTDTQYF
TRBJ2-7 TRBV30 . . 14 TGTGCCTGGAGTCGGGCAGTCCGTTGGGGGGAGCAGTACTTC CAWSRAVRWGEQYF
TRBJ2-3 TRBV2 TRBD2 many 14 TGTGCCAGCAGGCCGGGACTAGAGACAGATACGCAGTATTTT CASRPGLETDTQYF
TRBJ1-4 TRBV20-1 TRBD1 many 15 TGCAGTGCTAGAGTTCGAGACAGGGGCGGTGAAAAACTGTTTTTT CSARVRDRGGEKLFF
TRBJ2-1 TRBV30 . many 13 TGTGCCTGGACCGAGGGTCCCTACAATGAGCAGTTCTTC CAWTEGPYNEQFF
TRBJ1-1 TRBV7-9 TRBD1 many 15 TGTGCCAGCAGCATTGTAGGACAGGGGGCGATTGAAGCTTTCTTT CASSIVGQGAIEAFF
TRBJ2-1 TRBV3-1 TRBD2 many 17 TGTGCCAGCAGCCCCGGATTGGCGGGAGAACCCTACAATGAGCAGTTCTTC CASSPGLAGEPYNEQFF
TRBJ2-3 TRBV10-1 TRBD1 few 13 TGCGCCAGCAGTTGGGACAGGACAGATACGCAGTATTTT CASSWDRTDTQYF
TRBJ2-1 TRBV7-2 . many 14 TGTGCCAGCAGCTTAGCGCGGGGACTCTCGGGGAAGTTCTTC CASSLARGLSGKFF
TRBJ2-1 TRBV10-3 TRBD1 many 15 TGTGCCATCAGTCTACGAGGACCCGGACAGGATGAGCAGTTCTTC CAISLRGPGQDEQFF
TRBJ1-5 TRBV27 . many 14 TGTGCCAGCAGTTTATCAGGGAGCGGTCAGCCCCAGCATTTT CASSLSGSGQPQHF
TRBJ2-7 TRBV20-1 TRBD2 many 15 TGCAGTGCTAGAGATCCGACTAGCGGGACTGACGAGCAGTACTTC CSARDPTSGTDEQYF
TRBJ2-1 TRBV19 TRBD2 few 14 TGTGCCAGTAGTACACTAGCGGGAAGTGGTCAGCAGTTCTTC CASSTLAGSGQQFF
TRBJ2-5 TRBV7-9 TRBD2 . 16 TGTGCCAGCAGCTTAGGGACTAGGGACGCACAAGAGACCCAGTACTTC CASSLGTRDAQETQYF
TRBJ2-1 TRBV4-3 TRBD1 . 15 TGCGCCAGCAGCCAAGAAGGGGGCGGGTACAATGAGCAGTTCTTC CASSQEGGGYNEQFF
TRBJ2-1 TRBV30 . few 11 TGTGCCTGGAGTAAGAGTTTTGAGCAGTTCTTC CAWSKSFEQFF
TRBJ2-1 TRBV7-9 TRBD2 few 17 TGTGCCAGCAGCCGTGGCGTGCTAGCGGGAGGGGATAATGAGCAGTTCTTC CASSRGVLAGGDNEQFF
TRBJ1-1 TRBV30 . many 13 TGTGCCTGGAGCCTTTCCGAGGGTATTGAAGCTTTCTTT CAWSLSEGIEAFF